This T cell receptor beta chain was identified in a study of lymphopenia after photon versus proton radiotherapy. For this clone: Its antigen remains unidentified.

General study results and limits: Post-nadir diversity loss with photons came from oligoclonal expansion, particularly CD8+ Temra cells. Under photons, naive T cells and diversity fell while effector/memory populations rose. In patients who died, overall survival fell as post-nadir TCR diversity dropped more.

The assay was immunoSEQ multiplex PCR, and TCRdb's table has in-frame clones only and misses some. Among tens of thousands of clones listed, just under 90% were seen once. V shed 3 bases and J shed 5 bases, with 11 bases lying between them. The germline gives CDR1 SGHAT, CDR2 FQNNGV. CDR3 size: 14 residues. J is TRBJ2-1 and V is TRBV11-2; D gene ambiguous. This sample comprised peripheral blood, obtained from a patient treated with proton-based radiotherapy. The sequence derives from a woman aged 60 to 75 with cholangiocarcinoma. Some clones in this sample may be carry-over from other donors' samples. Here the CDR3 DNA reads TGTGCCAGCAGCTTCGGCAGGTCGAACAATGAGCAGTTCTTC. Amino acids: CASSFGRSNNEQFF.